Reported below is one T cell receptor (beta chain). The antigen is undetermined. This entry is derived from a study of molecular identifiers for immune sequencing clone quantification. The wider study: Four portions were sequenced after RNA from about 20,000 or 100,000 naive CD8 cells was split five ways in replicates.

With 10%, 30% or 50% of RNA, roughly 20,000 to 1,000,000 naive CD8 T cells were sequenced. Researchers sorted naive CD8 T cells as cells that were CD8+CD4-CCR7+CD45RA+. Study-wide results and limits: Investigators reportedly could detect spiked Jurkat TCR RNA from one cell among around 930,000 naive cells.

TCRdb independently ran MiXCR on the PCR reads; one entry per CDR3 protein. Among about 630,000 distinct CDR3 sequences listed, about 25% were seen once. Trimming removed 6 bases from V and 1 base from J, with 13 bases in between. Germline V lookup: CDR1 MNHEY, CDR2 SMNVEV (reference sequence). The length of the CDR3 is 14 residues. The source of this sequence is a human donor in good health. Some libraries in this study had Jurkat cell RNA spiked in. Material: naive CD8+ T cells from blood, with Jurkat cell RNA spiked in. Noted subset: FACS-sorted CD8+CD4-CCR7+CD45RA+ naive T cells. The genes are TRBV27 and TRBJ2-7; D is unresolved. In DNA form, the CDR3 reads TGTGCCAGCAGGCCCTGGGGTTCTTCCTACGAGCAGTACTTC. Translating gives CASRPWGSSYEQYF.